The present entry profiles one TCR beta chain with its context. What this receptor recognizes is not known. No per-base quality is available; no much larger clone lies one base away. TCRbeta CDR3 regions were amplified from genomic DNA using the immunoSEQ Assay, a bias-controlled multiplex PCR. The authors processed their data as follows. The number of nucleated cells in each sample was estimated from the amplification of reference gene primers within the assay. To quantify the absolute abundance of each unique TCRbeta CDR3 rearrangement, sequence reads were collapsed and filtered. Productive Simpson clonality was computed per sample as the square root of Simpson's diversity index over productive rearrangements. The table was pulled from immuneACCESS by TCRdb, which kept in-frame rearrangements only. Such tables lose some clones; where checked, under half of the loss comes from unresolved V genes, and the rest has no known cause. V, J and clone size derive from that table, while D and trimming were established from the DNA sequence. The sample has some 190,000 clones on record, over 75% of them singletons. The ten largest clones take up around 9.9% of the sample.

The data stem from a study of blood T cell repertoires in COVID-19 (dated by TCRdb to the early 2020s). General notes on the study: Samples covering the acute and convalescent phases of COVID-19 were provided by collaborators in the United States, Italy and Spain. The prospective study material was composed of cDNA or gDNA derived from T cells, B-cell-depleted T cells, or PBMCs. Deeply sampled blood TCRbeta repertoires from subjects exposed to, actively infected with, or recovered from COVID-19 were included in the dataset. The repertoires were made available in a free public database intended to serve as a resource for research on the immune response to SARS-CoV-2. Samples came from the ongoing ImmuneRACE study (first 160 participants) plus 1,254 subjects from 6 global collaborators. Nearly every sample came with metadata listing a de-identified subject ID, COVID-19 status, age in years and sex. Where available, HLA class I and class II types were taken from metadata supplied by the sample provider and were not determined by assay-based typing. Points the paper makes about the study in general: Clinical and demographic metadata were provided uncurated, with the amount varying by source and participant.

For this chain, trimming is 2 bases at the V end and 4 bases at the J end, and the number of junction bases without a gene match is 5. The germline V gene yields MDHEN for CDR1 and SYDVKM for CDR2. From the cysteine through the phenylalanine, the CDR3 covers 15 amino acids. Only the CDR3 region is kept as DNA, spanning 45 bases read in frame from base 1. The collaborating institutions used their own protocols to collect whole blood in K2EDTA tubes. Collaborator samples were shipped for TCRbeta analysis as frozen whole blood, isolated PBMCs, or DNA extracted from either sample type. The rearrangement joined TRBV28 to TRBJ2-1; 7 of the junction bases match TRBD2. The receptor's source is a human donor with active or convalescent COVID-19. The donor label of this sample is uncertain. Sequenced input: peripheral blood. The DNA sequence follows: TGTGCCAGCAGTTTACTGAGCGGGGATTACAATGAGCAGTTCTTC. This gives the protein CASSLLSGDYNEQFF. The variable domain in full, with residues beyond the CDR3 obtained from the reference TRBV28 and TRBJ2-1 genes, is DVKVTQSSRYLVKRTGEKVFLECVQDMDHENMFWYRQDPGLGLRLIYFSYDVKMKEKGDIPEGYSVSREKKERFSLILESASTNQTSMYLCASSLLSGDYNEQFFGPGTRLTVL.